Shown below are 18 T cell receptor beta chains from a single sample sequenced in a study of blood T cells in healthy people across ages. Next came a second PCR, run for about 6 to 11 cycles, which used a sample-barcoded 5' primer along with a J-beta primer mix. TCRdb reanalysed the 5' RACE reads using MiXCR and keeps one entry per CDR3 protein. The sample has a few hundred thousand distinct CDR3 sequences, 52% seen once; the top ten hold around 49%. Sequenced material: blood. The source is a man in his fifties or sixties in good health.

The chain combines TRBV7-2 with TRBJ2-1; no firm D call. The CDR3 spans 14 residues. V gave up 2 bases and J gave up 15 bases, with 20 bases separating them. The germline V gene has CDR1 SGHTA and CDR2 FQGNSA. DNA of the CDR3: TGTGCCAGCAGCTTAAGTGGTATTGGAGCCCGTTGGTTCTTC. Protein product: CASSLSGIGARWFF. Together with reference TRBV7-2 and TRBJ2-1, the CDR3 gives the full variable domain: GAGVSQSPSNKVTEKGKDVELRCDPISGHTALYWYRQSLGQGLEFLIYFQGNSAPDKSGLPSDRFSAERTGGSVSTLTIQRTQQEDSAVYLCASSLSGIGARWFFGPGTRLTVL.

The chain has TRBV28 and TRBJ2-7; tentatively, D is TRBD2 (6 bases). Trimming took off 5 bases at V and 5 bases at J, with 10 bases between the two ends. Germline V gene sequence: CDR1 MDHEN, CDR2 SYDVKM. The CDR3 extends over 12 amino acids. CDR3 nucleotide sequence: TGTGCCAGCAGTCTTGGGAGGCACGAGCAGTACTTC. Residues: CASSLGRHEQYF.

This clonotype was seen once. This chain connects TRBV5-1 to TRBJ2-7; TRBD2 agrees at 10 bases. After removal of 3 bases from V and 0 bases from J, the junction contained 9 bases not matched to a gene. The CDR3 totals 17 residues. Germline V gene data show CDR1 as SGHRS and CDR2 as YFSETQ. CDR3 DNA: TGCGCCAGCAGCTCCCTATCGGGGACTAGCGTCTCCTACGAGCAGTACTTC. Its protein product is CASSSLSGTSVSYEQYF.

This clonotype was detected ten times or more. The rearrangement links TRBV5-6 to TRBJ1-5; no firm D call. CDR3 length: 16 residues. The V end lost 0 bases, the J end lost 0 bases, and 10 bases lay between the germline ends. The germline CDR1 and CDR2 sequences are SGHDT and YYEEEE. The CDR3 spells CASSLGIDPSNQPQHF. Written as DNA, the CDR3 is TGTGCCAGCAGCTTGGGTATCGACCCTAGCAATCAGCCCCAGCATTTT.

This clonotype was seen only a few times. V is TRBV7-9 and J is TRBJ2-1; no definite D call. V was clipped by 0 bases and J by 7 bases, with 10 bases between them. This CDR3 has 14 residues. Germline CDR1 reads SEHNR; CDR2 reads FQNEAQ (reference sequence). CDR3 protein: CASSLADRRNEQFF. Here the CDR3 DNA reads TGTGCCAGCAGCTTAGCAGATCGTAGAAATGAGCAGTTCTTC.

This clonotype occurred many times. This rearrangement joins TRBV12-3 or TRBV12-4 to TRBJ2-7, with 13 bases that match TRBD2. Trimming removed 3 bases from V and 0 bases from J; junction bases left unmatched: 2. CDR3 length: 16 amino acids. DNA for the CDR3: TGTGCCAGCAGTTTGGGACTAGCGGGGAGCTCCTACGAGCAGTACTTC. Amino acids: CASSLGLAGSSYEQYF.

The genes are TRBV7-2 and TRBJ2-3; 8 nucleotides align to TRBD2. The germline V gene has CDR1 SGHTA and CDR2 FQGNSA. Trimming at V came to 5 bases and at J to 5 bases, leaving 9 bases not matched to a gene. The CDR3 totals 15 residues. CDR3 bases: TGTGCCAGCAGCCCCCCAGCGGGAGAGGGAGATACGCAGTATTTT. Amino acid sequence: CASSPPAGEGDTQYF.

This rearrangement joins TRBV20-1 to TRBJ2-3; TRBD2 aligns across 16 bases. Germline CDR1 and CDR2: DFQATT and SNEGSKA (reference sequence). This CDR3 has 18 residues. V trimming: 5 bases; J trimming: 2 bases; junction bases outside the gene matches: 10. CDR3 sequence: CSAPPAGTSGGATDTQYF. Here the CDR3 DNA reads TGCAGTGCTCCCCCCGCCGGGACTAGCGGGGGGGCCACAGATACGCAGTATTTT.

The chain employs TRBV20-1 and TRBJ1-2, with D hard to call. The CDR3 runs to 14 residues. V was shortened by 1 base and J by 5 bases, with 14 bases between the two germline ends. The V gene's germline CDR1 is DFQATT and CDR2 SNEGSKA (reference sequence). The CDR3 loop reads CSARGGTGSYGYTF. In DNA form, the CDR3 reads TGCAGTGCTAGAGGGGGAACGGGGTCATATGGCTACACCTTC.

This chain joins TRBV20-1 and TRBJ2-3, with 10 bases matching TRBD2. The V gene's germline CDR1 is DFQATT and CDR2 SNEGSKA (reference sequence). J was trimmed by 0 bases and V by 4 bases; bases with no gene match: 4. This CDR3 is built from 15 residues. The CDR3 DNA reads as TGCAGTGCTACCCGGACTAGCGGAAGCACAGATACGCAGTATTTT. This encodes CSATRTSGSTDTQYF.

This clonotype was seen only once. The chain combines TRBV29-1 with TRBJ2-1; 8 positions agree with TRBD2. This CDR3 is 15 amino acids long. Germline assignment: CDR1 SQVTM and CDR2 ANQGSEA. After removal of 7 bases from V and 0 bases from J, the junction contained 8 bases not matched to a gene. CDR3 sequence reads: CSGRERESSYNEQFF. The CDR3 nucleotides are TGCAGCGGGAGGGAGCGGGAGAGCTCCTACAATGAGCAGTTCTTC.

This clonotype was observed many times. V and J are TRBV24-1 and TRBJ2-5; D assignment may be TRBD1 or TRBD2 (5 bases each). Trimming left V 3 bases short and J 4 bases short, with 14 bases between. Germline CDR1 KGHDR, CDR2 SFDVKD. The CDR3 sequence is 15 residues long. This CDR3 reads CATSDGDLIAETQYF. The CDR3 region has the DNA TGTGCCACCAGTGATGGGGACCTTATTGCAGAGACCCAGTACTTC.

The chain is built from TRBV24-1 and TRBJ2-1, with 12 bases that match TRBD2. Germline-derived CDR1 and CDR2 are KGHDR and SFDVKD. The CDR3 loop spans 14 amino acids. V shed 9 bases, J shed 7 bases, and the junction held 6 bases outside the gene matches. CDR3 nucleotides: TGTGCCACCGCCTGGGGGACTAGCGGGAATGAGCAGTTCTTC. Amino acid sequence: CATAWGTSGNEQFF.

The sample holds a few counts of this clonotype. The V gene is TRBV6-1, the J gene TRBJ1-5; D unresolved. CDR1 is MNHNS, CDR2 SASEGT, per germline. Trimming left V 3 bases short and J 4 bases short, with 10 bases between. This CDR3 contains 14 residues. The CDR3 here is CASSENGLNQPQHF. The DNA of the CDR3 is TGTGCCAGCAGTGAGAACGGCCTAAATCAGCCCCAGCATTTT.

This chain joins TRBV4-2 and TRBJ2-7; 10 bases agree with TRBD2. With the DNA end fitting TRBJ2-5 better, the J assignment may be wrong. Germline V CDR1 and CDR2: LGHNA, YNFKEQ. CDR3 size: 17 residues. CDR3 protein: CASSQGTSGKGEETQYF. The CDR3, as DNA: TGTGCCAGCAGCCAAGGCACTAGCGGGAAGGGCGAAGAGACCCAGTACTTC.

This clonotype was recorded a few times. The chain uses TRBV6-5 and TRBJ1-1, with D perhaps TRBD1 (5 bases). V dropped 7 bases and J dropped 9 bases, with 12 bases sitting between them. Per the germline V gene, CDR1 is MNHEY and CDR2 is SVGAGI. The CDR3 has 11 residues. Written as DNA, the CDR3 is TGTGCCAGCACCTCGGGGGGTAAAGCTTTCTTT. It is translated as CASTSGGKAFF.

As for this clonotype: A read error is possible here, since a much larger clone lies one base away. The chain employs TRBV5-1 and TRBJ1-2; the D gene is possibly TRBD1 (5 bases). Per germline, CDR1 SGHRS and CDR2 YFSETQ. The CDR3 runs to 19 residues. The CDR3 region is CASSLMGVPRDLLGYGHTF. DNA for the CDR3: TGCGCCAGCAGCTTGATGGGGGTGCCCCGGGACCTCTTGGGCTATGGCCACACCTTC.

The genes are TRBV4-3 and TRBJ2-7; 7 nucleotides match TRBD1. The CDR3 sequence is 15 residues long. Germline V gene data show CDR1 as LGHNA and CDR2 as YSLEER. Unmatched junction bases numbered 8, after V lost 4 bases and J lost 2 bases. CDR3 bases: TGCGCCAGCAGCCTAGGCAGGACAGGAGCCTACGAGCAGTACTTC. Translated: CASSLGRTGAYEQYF.